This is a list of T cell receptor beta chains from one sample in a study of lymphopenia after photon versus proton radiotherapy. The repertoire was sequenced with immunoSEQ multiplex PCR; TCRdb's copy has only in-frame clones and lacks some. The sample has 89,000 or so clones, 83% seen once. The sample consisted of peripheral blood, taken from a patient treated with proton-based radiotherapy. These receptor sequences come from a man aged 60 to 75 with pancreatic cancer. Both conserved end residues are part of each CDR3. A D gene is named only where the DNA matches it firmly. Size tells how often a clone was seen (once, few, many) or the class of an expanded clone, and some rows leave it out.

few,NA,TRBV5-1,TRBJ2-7,TGCGCCAGCAGCTTGAGACAGGACCTTAAAGAGCAGTACTTC,CASSLRQDLKEQYF
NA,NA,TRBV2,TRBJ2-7,TGTGCCAGCAGGCCGAAGCGGCGGGCTTACCCCTACGAGCAGTACTTC,CASRPKRRAYPYEQYF
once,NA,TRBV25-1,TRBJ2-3,TGTGCCAGCAGTGAATATATAGGCGGCACAGATACGCAGTATTTT,CASSEYIGGTDTQYF
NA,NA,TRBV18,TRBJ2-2,TGTGCCAGCTCACCCCCCGGACTGACTCTAAGGGGGGAGCTGTTTTTT,CASSPPGLTLRGELFF
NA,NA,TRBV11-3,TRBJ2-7,TGTGCCAGCAGCTTAGGTAGCCCTCCCTACGAGCAGTACTTC,CASSLGSPPYEQYF
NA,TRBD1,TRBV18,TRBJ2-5,TGTGCCAGCTCATCACTACAGGGGGCCGAAGAGACCCAGTACTTC,CASSSLQGAEETQYF
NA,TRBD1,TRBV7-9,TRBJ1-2,TGTGCCAGCAGCTTAGTGGAGACAGGGCGCGGCTACACCTTC,CASSLVETGRGYTF
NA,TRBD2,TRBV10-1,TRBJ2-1,TGCGCCAGCAGTAGGGGGACTAGCGGGAGGAATGAGCAGTTCTTC,CASSRGTSGRNEQFF
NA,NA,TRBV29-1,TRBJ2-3,TGCAGCGTTGCCCTCGGGGGCGGAGGCACAGATACGCAGTATTTT,CSVALGGGGTDTQYF
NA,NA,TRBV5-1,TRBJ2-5,TGCGCCAGCAGCTTGGGGGTCGGTGTAAGTAGCCGTCAAGAGACCCAGTACTTC,CASSLGVGVSSRQETQYF